The clone carrying this TCR beta chain was counted between two and nine times. Its specificity is not known. The CDR3 extends over 16 amino acids. The V end lost 2 bases, the J end lost 2 bases, and 16 bases lay between the germline ends. Per the germline V gene, CDR1 is MDHEN and CDR2 is SYDVKM. Researchers ran the PCR with 60 Vbeta and 13 Jbeta primers. The table came from immunoSEQ multiplex PCR; TCRdb's copy has only in-frame clones and leaves some out. This table has about 130,000 clones, roughly three quarters appearing once. The data belong to a study of cytomegalovirus exposure and HLA in healthy donors. Whole-study context: One earlier analysis, a look at 180 million or so T cells, found fewer than 140 million unique TCR beta sequences. Whole-study findings and limits: In vitro, a few CMV-associated chains proved specific for CMV antigens. The authors later linked a missense DCLRE1C variant to TCR beta V- and J-gene trimming.

V is TRBV28 and J is TRBJ2-7; D is possibly TRBD2 (6 bases). Sequencing used PBMCs. This TCR was recovered from a man in his thirties or forties in good health and CMV-seronegative. CDR3 sequence: CASSLRGTDKPYEQYF. The CDR3 DNA is TGTGCCAGCAGTTTACGTGGGACTGACAAACCCTACGAGCAGTACTTC.